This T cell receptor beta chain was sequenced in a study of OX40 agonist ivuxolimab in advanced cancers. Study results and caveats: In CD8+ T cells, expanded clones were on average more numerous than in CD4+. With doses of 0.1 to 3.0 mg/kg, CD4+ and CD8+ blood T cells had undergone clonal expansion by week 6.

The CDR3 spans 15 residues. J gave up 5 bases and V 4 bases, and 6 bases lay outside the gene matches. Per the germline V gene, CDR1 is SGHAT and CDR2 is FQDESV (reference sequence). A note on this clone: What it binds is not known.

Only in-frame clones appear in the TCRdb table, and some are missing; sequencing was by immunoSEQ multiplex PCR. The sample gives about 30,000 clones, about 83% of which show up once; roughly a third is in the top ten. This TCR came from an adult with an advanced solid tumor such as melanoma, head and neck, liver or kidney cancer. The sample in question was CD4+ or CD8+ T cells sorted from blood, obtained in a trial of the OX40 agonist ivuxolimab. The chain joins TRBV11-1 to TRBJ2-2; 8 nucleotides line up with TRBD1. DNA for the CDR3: TGTGCCAGCAGCTCAGGACAGGGTTTTACCGGGGAGCTGTTTTTT. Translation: CASSSGQGFTGELFF.